This T cell receptor beta chain appears in the sequencing data of a study of blood T cell repertoires in COVID-19. In the study overall: Whether acute or convalescent, the COVID-19 samples came from the United States, Italy and Spain. PBMCs, B-cell-depleted T cells, or T cells were the source of the cDNA or gDNA that made up the material.

The CDR3 covers 14 residues. V was pared by 4 bases and J by 1 base, with 9 bases between. The V gene's germline CDR1 is SGDLS and CDR2 YYNGEE. Original methodology: Reference gene primer amplification gave estimated nucleated cell counts. Measured with immunoSEQ multiplex PCR; TCRdb has only the in-frame clones, and not every one. D and trimming were read from the DNA, whereas the V and J calls and clone size are those reported in that table. The data hold roughly 150,000 clones, with around 91% observed a single time. The V gene is TRBV9, the J gene TRBJ1-3, with unresolved D. The receptor was isolated from a woman aged 40 to 50 with acute or convalescent COVID-19. Sequenced input: peripheral blood. The CDR3 region has the DNA TGTGCCAGCAGCTCTTTTAGTTCTGGAAACACCATATATTTT. Translation gives CASSSFSSGNTIYF. The full variable domain, with the rest looked up from reference TRBV9 and TRBJ1-3, is DSGVTQTPKHLITATGQRVTLRCSPRSGDLSVYWYQQSLDQGLQFLIQYYNGEERAKGNILERFSAQQFPDLHSELNLSSLELGDSALYFCASSSFSSGNTIYFGEGSWLTVV.